This record concerns one T cell receptor (beta chain) sequence. Its antigen is still unknown. Both 60 Vbeta primers and 13 Jbeta primers went into the PCR. Libraries were prepared by immunoSEQ multiplex PCR; TCRdb keeps only in-frame clonotypes and omits some of them. In the table there are roughly 48,000 clones, about three quarters of which are singletons. This specimen comes from a study of cytomegalovirus exposure and HLA in healthy donors. Study results and caveats: The study assumed roughly uniform donor sequencing depth for presence/absence analyses. In a later analysis, DRB1 alleles had the most associated TCRs; HLA-C alleles the fewest.

The V and J ends lost 1 base and 0 bases respectively, with 5 bases between them. This CDR3 comprises 14 residues. Per germline, CDR1 SEHNR and CDR2 FQNEAQ (reference sequence). V and J are TRBV7-9 and TRBJ2-3; D not certain. Sequencing was carried out using PBMCs. The sequence came from a young man in good health and CMV-seronegative. In nucleotides, the CDR3 is TGTGCCAGCAGCTTAGACAGTAGCACAGATACGCAGTATTTT. It is translated as CASSLDSSTDTQYF.